These T cell receptor beta chains were read from a single sample in a study of blood T cell repertoires in COVID-19. Libraries were prepared by immunoSEQ multiplex PCR; TCRdb keeps only in-frame clonotypes and omits some of them. The table records some 250,000 clones, 87% of them present only once. Sequencing used peripheral blood. The source is a man aged 60 to 75 who had recovered from COVID-19. Both conserved end residues are part of each CDR3. The order of the fields is clone size, D gene, J gene, CDR3 length, V gene, CDR3 DNA, CDR3 protein. The D gene is left open where the match is weak. For some rows the clone size is stated as once, few or many, or as a class when expanded; others skip it.

>NA|TRBD1|TRBJ1-1|17|TRBV9
TGTGCCAGCAGCGTAGGGACAGGGAGGTATTTGAACACTGAAGCTTTCTTT
CASSVGTGRYLNTEAFF
>NA|NA|TRBJ2-5|13|TRBV7-8
TGTGCCAGCAGCCCCAGTATTCAAGAGACCCAGTACTTC
CASSPSIQETQYF
>NA|TRBD2|TRBJ2-5|18|TRBV6-8
TGTGCCAGCAGTTACTCGATTTGGGCTAGCGGAAGCCAAGAGACCCAGTACTTC
CASSYSIWASGSQETQYF
>NA|NA|TRBJ1-1|15|TRBV11-2
TGTGCCAGCAGCTTAGCTCCTTTTATGAACACTGAAGCTTTCTTT
CASSLAPFMNTEAFF
>NA|NA|TRBJ2-7|12|TRBV27
TGTGCCAGCAGTTCCCACAGCTACGAGCAGTACTTC
CASSSHSYEQYF
>NA|TRBD1|TRBJ2-3|16|TRBV5-1
TGCGCCAGCAGCTTGGGACAGGGGGTCAACACAGATACGCAGTATTTT
CASSLGQGVNTDTQYF
>NA|TRBD1|TRBJ1-3|14|TRBV5-1
TGCGCCAGCAGTCCCGGACAGGGTGGAAACACCATATATTTT
CASSPGQGGNTIYF
>NA|NA|TRBJ1-1|14|TRBV5-1
TGCGCCAGCAGCTTGGAGGGGCTGGTCACTGAAGCTTTCTTT
CASSLEGLVTEAFF
>NA|NA|TRBJ1-6|17|TRBV3-1/TRBV3-2
TGTGCCAGCAGCCAAGGGGAGGGAAGCTCCTATAATTCACCCCTCCACTTT
CASSQGEGSSYNSPLHF
>NA|NA|TRBJ1-3|16|TRBV5-6
TGTGCCAGCAGGAGGATTGACAGGAGCTCTGGAAACACCATATATTTT
CASRRIDRSSGNTIYF
>NA|NA|TRBJ1-1|12|TRBV7-9
TGTGCCAGCAGCTTAGCCCCAGGGGAAGCTTTCTTT
CASSLAPGEAFF
>few|TRBD2|TRBJ2-2|16|TRBV5-8
TGTGCCAGCAGCTTGGAAACTAGCGGGTACACCGGGGAGCTGTTTTTT
CASSLETSGYTGELFF
>NA|TRBD1|TRBJ1-2|15|TRBV7-6
TGTGCCAGCAGCTTAGGTCAGGGGGGAAACTATGGCTACACCTTC
CASSLGQGGNYGYTF
>NA|TRBD1|TRBJ2-1|15|TRBV9
TGTGCCAGCAGCGTCGGACAGGGAGTAGTCAATGAGCAGTTCTTC
CASSVGQGVVNEQFF
>NA|NA|TRBJ2-5|16|TRBV11-2
TGTGCCAGCAGCTTGAACAGGGAGGGGAGACAAGAGACCCAGTACTTC
CASSLNREGRQETQYF
>NA|NA|TRBJ1-2|16|TRBV9
TGTGCCAGCAGCGCGGGAGGGGACGCTGCTAACTATGGCTACACCTTC
CASSAGGDAANYGYTF
>NA|NA|TRBJ2-6|15|TRBV27
TGTGCCAGCAGCGCTCCGACTTCTGGGGCCAACGTCCTGACTTTC
CASSAPTSGANVLTF
>few|NA|TRBJ1-4|15|TRBV19
TGTGCCAGTAAAGTGGAGGGGAAGGGCGATGAAAAACTGTTTTTT
CASKVEGKGDEKLFF
>NA|NA|TRBJ2-7|15|TRBV24-1
TGTGCCACCAGTGGATCCCGGACAGATTCCTACGAGCAGTACTTC
CATSGSRTDSYEQYF
>NA|TRBD1|TRBJ1-2|15|TRBV6-1
TGTGCCAGCAGTGAAGGGGACAGGGGGCGTACTGGCTACACCTTC
CASSEGDRGRTGYTF
>NA|NA|TRBJ1-2|12|TRBV7-9
TGTGCCAGCAGCTTCAGGGGCTATGGCTACACCTTC
CASSFRGYGYTF
>NA|TRBD1|TRBJ2-7|12|TRBV2
TGTGCCAGCAGTGTACAGGGGGGTGAGCAGTACTTC
CASSVQGGEQYF
>NA|TRBD2|TRBJ2-1|16|TRBV7-2
TGTGCCACCCTAGACCCAGCGGGGGCCACATACAATGAGCAGTTCTTC
CATLDPAGATYNEQFF
>NA|NA|TRBJ2-1|16|TRBV11-2
TGTGCCAGCAGGTCAGACAGGGCTAGCGGGTACAATGAGCAGTTCTTC
CASRSDRASGYNEQFF
>NA|NA|TRBJ2-1|15|TRBV24-1
TGTGCCACCAGTATTTCTCGAGAACGATACAATGAGCAGTTCTTC
CATSISRERYNEQFF
>NA|TRBD1|TRBJ1-4|15|TRBV3-1/TRBV3-2
TGTGCCAGCAGCCAAAGACAGGGGTATGGAGAAAAACTGTTTTTT
CASSQRQGYGEKLFF
>NA|TRBD2|TRBJ2-2|16|TRBV19
TGTGCCAGTAGTATTGGGACTAGCGCCTACACCGGGGAGCTGTTTTTT
CASSIGTSAYTGELFF
>NA|NA|TRBJ1-2|13|TRBV5-1
TGCGCCAGCAGCTTGAACTCGGACTATGGCTACACCTTC
CASSLNSDYGYTF
>NA|NA|TRBJ2-1|11|TRBV2
TGTGCCAGCAGTCTCTACAATGAGCAGTTCTTC
CASSLYNEQFF
>NA|NA|TRBJ1-2|14|TRBV7-2
TGTGCCAGCAGCTTAGCAAGCGGTAACTATGGCTACACCTTC
CASSLASGNYGYTF
>NA|NA|TRBJ1-3|16|TRBV27
TGTGCCAGCAGTGCCTACTCAGGGGACGGTGGAAACACCATATATTTT
CASSAYSGDGGNTIYF
>NA|TRBD1|TRBJ2-2|15|TRBV5-5
TGTGCCAGCCGACGACAGGGGGTGAGCACCGGGGAGCTGTTTTTT
CASRRQGVSTGELFF
>NA|TRBD1|TRBJ1-3|16|TRBV30
TGTGCCTGGAGTTCCGGACAGGGATTCTCTGGAAACACCATATATTTT
CAWSSGQGFSGNTIYF